The rows below give T cell receptor beta chains drawn from one sample of a study of blood T cell repertoires in COVID-19. Data came from immunoSEQ multiplex PCR; TCRdb stores just in-frame clones and leaves some out. The repertoire holds roughly 140,000 clones, with nearly 90% as singletons. Sequencing was done on a sample of peripheral blood. Receptors originate from a man in his 70s with acute or convalescent COVID-19. The CDR3 runs from the conserved cysteine through the conserved F or W. Each record gives: clone size, V gene, D gene, J gene, CDR3 protein, CDR3 DNA. A D gene is named only where the DNA matches it firmly. For some rows the clone size is stated as once, few or many, or as a class when expanded; others skip it.

clone_size: -
v_call: TRBV6-5
d_call: -
j_call: TRBJ1-6
cdr3_aa: CASSYNSNSPLHF
cdr3_nt: TGTGCCAGCAGTTACAATAGTAATTCACCCCTCCACTTT

clone_size: -
v_call: TRBV3-1/TRBV3-2
d_call: -
j_call: TRBJ2-7
cdr3_aa: CASSQRTASYEQYF
cdr3_nt: TGTGCCAGCAGCCAAAGGACAGCTAGCTACGAGCAGTACTTC

clone_size: -
v_call: TRBV6-5
d_call: TRBD1
j_call: TRBJ1-1
cdr3_aa: CASSYTGATEAFF
cdr3_nt: TGTGCCAGCAGCTATACAGGGGCCACTGAAGCTTTCTTT

clone_size: -
v_call: TRBV3-1/TRBV3-2
d_call: -
j_call: TRBJ1-4
cdr3_aa: CASSTRSLGAGEKLFF
cdr3_nt: TGTGCCAGCAGCACCCGCTCTCTGGGGGCGGGTGAAAAACTGTTTTTT

clone_size: once
v_call: TRBV18
d_call: -
j_call: TRBJ2-5
cdr3_aa: CASSPRRTSQETQYF
cdr3_nt: TGTGCCAGCTCACCACGAAGGACAAGCCAAGAGACCCAGTACTTC

clone_size: -
v_call: TRBV2
d_call: TRBD1
j_call: TRBJ2-2
cdr3_aa: CASSPGTANTGELFF
cdr3_nt: TGTGCCAGCAGTCCCGGGACAGCGAACACCGGGGAGCTGTTTTTT

clone_size: -
v_call: TRBV19
d_call: -
j_call: TRBJ1-5
cdr3_aa: CASSIDRWNQPQHF
cdr3_nt: TGTGCCAGTAGTATAGACAGGTGGAATCAGCCCCAGCATTTT

clone_size: -
v_call: TRBV7-3
d_call: TRBD1
j_call: TRBJ2-3
cdr3_aa: CASSFGTGGTDTQYF
cdr3_nt: TGTGCCAGCAGCTTTGGCACAGGGGGCACAGATACGCAGTATTTT

clone_size: -
v_call: TRBV7-8
d_call: -
j_call: TRBJ2-2
cdr3_aa: CASSLAQANTGELFF
cdr3_nt: TGTGCCAGCAGCTTAGCACAGGCGAACACCGGGGAGCTGTTTTTT

clone_size: -
v_call: TRBV10-1
d_call: TRBD2
j_call: TRBJ2-3
cdr3_aa: CASSAGTRGLDTQYF
cdr3_nt: TGCGCCAGCAGTGCCGGGACTAGAGGTCTAGATACGCAGTATTTT

clone_size: -
v_call: TRBV28
d_call: -
j_call: TRBJ1-2
cdr3_aa: CASSLRDTRGGYTF
cdr3_nt: TGTGCCAGCAGTTTACGGGATACAAGAGGGGGCTACACCTTC

clone_size: -
v_call: TRBV7-9
d_call: -
j_call: TRBJ2-1
cdr3_aa: CASSLVGGTYNEQFF
cdr3_nt: TGTGCCAGCAGCTTAGTCGGGGGAACCTACAATGAGCAGTTCTTC

clone_size: once
v_call: TRBV28
d_call: TRBD1
j_call: TRBJ1-1
cdr3_aa: CASSSPGTGRITEAFF
cdr3_nt: TGTGCCAGCAGTTCTCCCGGGACAGGGAGGATCACTGAAGCTTTCTTT

clone_size: -
v_call: TRBV30
d_call: -
j_call: TRBJ1-4
cdr3_aa: CAWSVQGGKLFF
cdr3_nt: TGTGCCTGGAGTGTACAGGGTGGAAAACTGTTTTTT

clone_size: -
v_call: TRBV14
d_call: TRBD2
j_call: TRBJ2-1
cdr3_aa: CASSPGRGYNEQFF
cdr3_nt: TGTGCCAGCTCCCCCGGGAGGGGGTACAATGAGCAGTTCTTC

clone_size: once
v_call: TRBV6-1
d_call: -
j_call: TRBJ1-1
cdr3_aa: CASSEVDRSTEAFF
cdr3_nt: TGTGCCAGCAGTGAAGTAGACAGGAGCACTGAAGCTTTCTTT

clone_size: -
v_call: TRBV28
d_call: TRBD1
j_call: TRBJ2-1
cdr3_aa: CASSGTGVREQFF
cdr3_nt: TGTGCCAGCAGCGGGACAGGGGTTAGGGAGCAGTTCTTC

clone_size: -
v_call: TRBV2
d_call: TRBD1
j_call: TRBJ1-2
cdr3_aa: CASTARTGSGYTF
cdr3_nt: TGTGCCAGCACTGCCCGGACAGGGTCTGGCTACACCTTC

clone_size: -
v_call: TRBV6-5
d_call: -
j_call: TRBJ1-1
cdr3_aa: CASSLGRGGTEAFF
cdr3_nt: TGTGCCAGCAGCCTCGGAAGGGGAGGGACTGAAGCTTTCTTT

clone_size: -
v_call: TRBV10-1
d_call: -
j_call: TRBJ1-1
cdr3_aa: CASRKQGNTEAFF
cdr3_nt: TGCGCCAGCAGGAAACAGGGGAACACTGAAGCTTTCTTT

clone_size: -
v_call: TRBV27
d_call: -
j_call: TRBJ2-3
cdr3_aa: CASSGQGLISTDTQYF
cdr3_nt: TGTGCCAGCAGCGGGCAGGGATTAATTAGCACAGATACGCAGTATTTT

clone_size: -
v_call: TRBV2
d_call: -
j_call: TRBJ2-5
cdr3_aa: CASSNQLGRETQYF
cdr3_nt: TGTGCCAGCAGTAACCAACTAGGGAGGGAGACCCAGTACTTC

clone_size: once
v_call: TRBV5-6
d_call: -
j_call: TRBJ2-5
cdr3_aa: CASSWGVAAKLGVSQYF
cdr3_nt: TGTGCCAGCAGTTGGGGGGTGGCAGCCAAACTTGGGGTCAGCCAGTACTTC

clone_size: -
v_call: TRBV4-1
d_call: TRBD1
j_call: TRBJ1-1
cdr3_aa: CASSRDRPGRTTEAFF
cdr3_nt: TGCGCCAGCAGCCGGGACAGGCCAGGGAGAACCACTGAAGCTTTCTTT

clone_size: -
v_call: TRBV2
d_call: TRBD1
j_call: TRBJ1-2
cdr3_aa: CASRDRGFYGYTF
cdr3_nt: TGTGCCAGCAGGGACAGGGGCTTTTATGGCTACACCTTC

clone_size: once
v_call: TRBV2
d_call: TRBD1
j_call: TRBJ1-2
cdr3_aa: CASREGQPTTGGYTF
cdr3_nt: TGTGCCAGCAGGGAGGGACAGCCAACAACGGGGGGCTACACCTTC

clone_size: once
v_call: TRBV18
d_call: TRBD2
j_call: TRBJ2-5
cdr3_aa: CASSPSGLAAQETQYF
cdr3_nt: TGTGCCAGCTCACCGTCGGGACTAGCGGCTCAAGAGACCCAGTACTTC

clone_size: -
v_call: TRBV28
d_call: -
j_call: TRBJ2-3
cdr3_aa: CASSHRARWTDTQYF
cdr3_nt: TGTGCCAGCAGTCACAGGGCGCGGTGGACAGATACGCAGTATTTT

clone_size: -
v_call: TRBV15
d_call: -
j_call: TRBJ2-3
cdr3_aa: CATSRSRDFTDTQYF
cdr3_nt: TGTGCCACCAGCAGAAGCCGGGATTTCACAGATACGCAGTATTTT

clone_size: once
v_call: TRBV27
d_call: TRBD1
j_call: TRBJ2-7
cdr3_aa: CASSLRGDRGTYETYEQYF
cdr3_nt: TGTGCCAGCAGTTTACGGGGGGACAGGGGGACCTATGAGACTTACGAGCAGTACTTC

clone_size: -
v_call: TRBV10-1
d_call: TRBD2
j_call: TRBJ2-3
cdr3_aa: CASRGLGLADTQYF
cdr3_nt: TGCGCCAGCAGGGGACTAGGATTGGCAGATACGCAGTATTTT

clone_size: once
v_call: TRBV28
d_call: -
j_call: TRBJ2-7
cdr3_aa: CASSGHYEQYF
cdr3_nt: TGTGCCAGCAGTGGACACTACGAGCAGTACTTC

clone_size: -
v_call: TRBV21-1
d_call: -
j_call: TRBJ2-2
cdr3_aa: CASTDRCRGTHTGELFF
cdr3_nt: TGTGCCAGCACCGACAGATGCAGGGGGACTCACACCGGGGAGCTGTTTTTT

clone_size: once
v_call: TRBV3-1/TRBV3-2
d_call: TRBD1
j_call: TRBJ2-3
cdr3_aa: CASSPNAGQGTDTQYF
cdr3_nt: TGTGCCAGCAGCCCCAACGCCGGACAGGGGACTGATACGCAGTATTTT

clone_size: -
v_call: TRBV5-1
d_call: -
j_call: TRBJ1-4
cdr3_aa: CASSEQGDEKLFF
cdr3_nt: TGCGCCAGCAGCGAACAGGGCGATGAAAAACTGTTTTTT

clone_size: -
v_call: TRBV30
d_call: -
j_call: TRBJ1-2
cdr3_aa: CAWSVGGFGIYGYTF
cdr3_nt: TGTGCCTGGAGTGTTGGGGGGTTTGGAATCTATGGCTACACCTTC

clone_size: -
v_call: TRBV3-1/TRBV3-2
d_call: TRBD1
j_call: TRBJ1-2
cdr3_aa: CASSQGQGDVEGYTF
cdr3_nt: TGTGCCAGCAGCCAAGGGCAGGGGGATGTCGAGGGCTACACCTTC

clone_size: -
v_call: TRBV18
d_call: -
j_call: TRBJ2-1
cdr3_aa: CASSLSSYNEQFF
cdr3_nt: TGTGCCAGCTCACTGAGCTCCTACAATGAGCAGTTCTTC

clone_size: -
v_call: TRBV19
d_call: -
j_call: TRBJ1-1
cdr3_aa: CASSIGGGNTEAFF
cdr3_nt: TGTGCCAGTAGTATAGGAGGGGGGAACACTGAAGCTTTCTTT

clone_size: -
v_call: TRBV12-5
d_call: TRBD2
j_call: TRBJ2-2
cdr3_aa: CASGWAGTSGAGELFF
cdr3_nt: TGTGCTAGTGGTTGGGCCGGGACTAGCGGGGCCGGGGAGCTGTTTTTT